The 23 T cell receptor beta chains listed next were all sequenced from one sample in a study of spatial heterogeneity in lung cancer. Time point meaning: blood at routine non-recurrence follow-up after resection. Unsorted samples of tumor, nontumor lung or frozen PBMC had their whole RNA sequenced. TCRdb re-called the 5' RACE reads with MiXCR, one entry per CDR3 protein. The sample shows 50,000 to 60,000 distinct CDR3 sequences, roughly 7.4% of them seen only once. Sequenced here: PBMCs, sampled at follow-up. The receptor source for this set is a female donor with early-stage non-small cell lung cancer.

This clonotype was detected a few times. The chain recombines TRBV20-1 with TRBJ1-4; D is uncertain. V lost 2 bases and J lost 5, with 12 bases in between. The CDR3 is made up of 14 amino acids. CDR1 and CDR2 (germline): DFQATT, SNEGSKA (reference sequence). The CDR3: CSARNPGTNEKLFF. The CDR3 DNA reads TGCAGTGCTAGAAATCCGGGAACGAATGAAAAACTGTTTTTT.

Ten or more counts support this clonotype. The rearrangement uses TRBV20-1 and TRBJ2-5; the D is unclear. This CDR3 contains 15 residues. Trimming pared 0 bases from V and 5 bases from J, leaving 16 bases between. Germline lookup yields CDR1 DFQATT and CDR2 SNEGSKA (reference sequence). DNA for the CDR3: TGCAGTGCTAGAGATCATTTAGGCTCCGTGGAGACCCAGTACTTC. Its translation is CSARDHLGSVETQYF.

This clonotype was detected ten times or more. The chain couples TRBV30 to TRBJ2-3; the D is unclear. The CDR3 sequence is 11 residues long. The V gene's germline CDR1 is GTSNPN and CDR2 SVGIG (reference sequence). Trimming left V 1 base short and J 6 bases short, with 5 bases between. The CDR3 region has the DNA TGTGCCTGGAGTGGGGCGGATACGCAGTATTTT. Translating it yields CAWSGADTQYF.

This clonotype was picked up a small number of times. CDR3 DNA sequence: TGTGCCAGCAGCCTTAGTACTAGCGGAGGCACCGGGGAGCTGTTTTTT. Its translation: CASSLSTSGGTGELFF. The rearrangement links TRBV7-2 to TRBJ2-2; TRBD2 matches at 8 bases. After removal of 5 bases from V and 4 bases from J, the junction contained 9 bases not matched to a gene. Germline values: CDR1 SGHTA, CDR2 FQGNSA. The CDR3 contains 16 residues.

This clonotype was found many times. The V call is TRBV20-1, the J call TRBJ1-1; TRBD1 might be the D (5 bases). V lost 7 bases to trimming and J lost 4 bases, with 10 bases between them. The CDR3 loop spans 11 amino acids. The germline V gene has CDR1 DFQATT and CDR2 SNEGSKA (reference sequence). CDR3 sequence (DNA): TGCAGTGTGCAGGGTCCCACTGAAGCTTTCTTT. Its protein product is CSVQGPTEAFF.

This clonotype was counted between two and nine times. V usage is TRBV5-1 and J usage is TRBJ2-5; 15 bases match TRBD2. The junction had 8 bases not matched to a gene; V was cut back by 4 bases and J by 4 bases. The V gene's germline CDR1 is SGHRS and CDR2 YFSETQ. The CDR3 length is 17 residues. The CDR3 DNA is TGCGCCAGCAGCCCCGGACTAGCGGGGGGGCCTAGAGAGACCCAGTACTTC. It specifies CASSPGLAGGPRETQYF.

This clonotype was detected a few times. This rearrangement joins TRBV20-1 to TRBJ1-4, with D possibly being TRBD1 (5 bases). Germline values: CDR1 DFQATT, CDR2 SNEGSKA (reference sequence). CDR3 length: 15 amino acids. The V gene lost 3 bases and the J gene lost 0 bases, with 11 bases spanning the gap. The CDR3 DNA is TGCAGTGCTAGTGGGGCAGAAGCAACTAATGAAAAACTGTTTTTT. This translates into CSASGAEATNEKLFF.

This sequence joins TRBV20-1 and TRBJ1-6, with D unclear. Deletions cut 3 bases from V and 10 bases from J, with 10 bases between. This CDR3 comprises 12 residues. Germline V CDR1 and CDR2: DFQATT, SNEGSKA (reference sequence). The CDR3 DNA is TGCAGTGCTAGGCGGGTTGGATCACCCCTCCACTTT. Translating it yields CSARRVGSPLHF.

Ten or more counts support this clonotype. The chain links TRBV20-1 to TRBJ2-1, with 7 bases lining up with TRBD2. V was pared by 7 bases and J by 9 bases, with 6 bases of the junction left unmatched. This CDR3 is built from 11 residues. Germline V lookup: CDR1 DFQATT, CDR2 SNEGSKA (reference sequence). The CDR3 DNA sequence: TGCAGTGGGGGTCCTAGCGGTGAGCAGTTCTTC. This translates into CSGGPSGEQFF.

This clonotype was picked up a small number of times. V is TRBV29-1 and J is TRBJ1-3, with D perhaps TRBD1 (5 bases). Trimming took 3 bases from V and 4 from J, leaving 7 bases between them. Germline V gene lookup returns CDR1 SQVTM and CDR2 ANQGSEA. The CDR3 has 12 amino acids. In nucleotides, the CDR3 is TGCAGCGTTGAGGGGCCCGGAAACACCATATATTTT. Translating gives CSVEGPGNTIYF.

This clonotype has at least ten counts. The chain links TRBV6-5 to TRBJ2-7; weak D call: TRBD2 (6 bases). The ends were cut back, 4 bases at V and 2 bases at J, with 18 bases in the middle. Germline loops: CDR1 MNHEY, CDR2 SVGAGI. The CDR3 has 16 residues. CDR3 residues: CASSSIGGSAPYEQYF. Written as DNA, the CDR3 is TGTGCCAGCAGTTCGATTGGGGGGTCCGCCCCCTACGAGCAGTACTTC.

The CDR3 sequence is CSAITGGLGNQPQHF. As DNA, the CDR3 is TGCAGTGCTATCACGGGGGGCTTAGGGAATCAGCCCCAGCATTTT. The chain is built from TRBV20-1 and TRBJ1-5, with a possible D match to TRBD1 (6 bases). Germline V gene data show CDR1 as DFQATT and CDR2 as SNEGSKA (reference sequence). This CDR3 comprises 15 residues. Between the trimmed V and J ends, which lost 4 bases and 4 bases, there was a span of 17 bases.

This sequence joins TRBV20-1 and TRBJ2-7, with 7 bases identical to TRBD1. J gave up 5 bases and V 3 bases, and 4 bases lay outside the gene matches. The CDR3 is made up of 12 amino acids. Germline V lookup: CDR1 DFQATT, CDR2 SNEGSKA (reference sequence). As DNA, the CDR3 is TGCAGTGCTAGTACAGGGGACAACGAGCAGTACTTC. This encodes CSASTGDNEQYF.

The rearrangement uses TRBV19 and TRBJ2-5, with 7 bases fitting TRBD1. J was trimmed by 1 base and V by 5 bases; bases with no gene match: 4. From germline, CDR1 is LNHDA and CDR2 SQIVND (reference sequence). The CDR3 extends over 14 amino acids. The CDR3 protein is CASSRDRLQETQYF. The CDR3 region has the DNA TGTGCCAGTAGTCGGGACAGACTCCAAGAGACCCAGTACTTC.

At least ten counts were recorded for this clonotype. The V call is TRBV5-1, the J call TRBJ2-7; possible D gene TRBD1, 6 bases. The V gene's germline CDR1 is SGHRS and CDR2 YFSETQ. CDR3 length: 14 amino acids. Trimming left V 0 bases short and J 3 bases short, with 10 bases between. In nucleotides, the CDR3 is TGCGCCAGCAGCTTGGGTGGGGGCCTCTACGAGCAGTACTTC. Amino acid sequence: CASSLGGGLYEQYF.

This clonotype was observed many times. The rearrangement links TRBV27 to TRBJ2-2; D tentatively fits TRBD1 or TRBD2 (6 bases each). The CDR3 is 18 residues long. The germline V gene encodes CDR1 MNHEY and CDR2 SMNVEV (reference sequence). Trimming cost V 6 bases and J 1 base, with 21 bases left between them. CDR3 bases: TGTGCCAGCAGCGGGAGAATTCAAGGGGGGATGAACACCGGGGAGCTGTTTTTT. As protein: CASSGRIQGGMNTGELFF.

This clonotype has only a few counts. The genes are TRBV5-1 and TRBJ2-7, with D unclear. Trimming pared 4 bases from V and 7 bases from J, leaving 15 bases between. This CDR3 has 13 amino acids. Germline CDR1 and CDR2: SGHRS and YFSETQ. This CDR3 is CASSLVGISEQYF. CDR3 DNA: TGCGCCAGCAGCCTTGTGGGTATTTCGGAGCAGTACTTC.

The V and J genes are TRBV10-2 and TRBJ2-7, with TRBD1 matching over 7 bases. V lost 5 bases to trimming and J lost 3 bases; unmatched junction nucleotides: 7. Germline CDR1 WSHSY, CDR2 SAAADI. This CDR3 has 14 amino acids. The CDR3 is CASSKGGSVYEQYF. The CDR3 coding sequence is TGCGCCAGCAGTAAAGGGGGCAGCGTCTACGAGCAGTACTTC.

In its sample, this clonotype was seen many times. V gene TRBV9 combines with J gene TRBJ2-2; TRBD2 aligns across 10 bases. Germline CDR1 reads SGDLS; CDR2 reads YYNGEE. The CDR3 covers 15 residues. V lost 4 bases and J lost 9; bases outside the gene matches: 9. The DNA for the CDR3 is TGTGCCAGCAGCTTGAGCGGGGGGGCCGTCTGGGAGCTGTTTTTT. Translating gives CASSLSGGAVWELFF.

This clonotype was recorded at least ten times. The chain couples TRBV18 to TRBJ2-4; D is unclear. The germline V gene has CDR1 KGHSH and CDR2 LQKENI. V was clipped by 3 bases and J by 4 bases, with 19 bases between them. The CDR3 has 17 residues. The CDR3, as DNA: TGTGCCAGCTCACCTCAACCCGCCTTAGGGCCAAAAAACATTCAGTACTTC. Translated: CASSPQPALGPKNIQYF.

This clonotype was counted many times. The chain carries TRBV20-1 and TRBJ1-2; D ambiguous. Trimming left V 0 bases short and J 5 bases short, with 22 bases between. Per the germline V gene, CDR1 is DFQATT and CDR2 is SNEGSKA (reference sequence). The CDR3 runs 17 residues. The CDR3 nucleotides are TGCAGTGCTAGAGACTACTCCTCAACGGGCGGGGATTATGGCTACACCTTC. Translating gives CSARDYSSTGGDYGYTF.

Many counts were recorded for this clonotype. The V and J genes are TRBV7-2 and TRBJ1-5; D is unclear. Germline-derived CDR1 and CDR2 are SGHTA and FQGNSA. Trimming left V 6 bases short and J 7 bases short, with 16 bases between. This CDR3 is built from 14 residues. This chain's CDR3 is CASSSWPAGQPQHF. As DNA, the CDR3 is TGTGCCAGCAGTTCTTGGCCGGCGGGGCAGCCCCAGCATTTT. The full variable domain, completed using reference TRBV7-2 and TRBJ1-5, is GAGVSQSPSNKVTEKGKDVELRCDPISGHTALYWYRQSLGQGLEFLIYFQGNSAPDKSGLPSDRFSAERTGGSVSTLTIQRTQQEDSAVYLCASSSWPAGQPQHFGDGTRLSIL.

V is TRBV9 and J is TRBJ2-5; D not certain. Trimming removed 4 bases at V and 0 bases at J, with 7 bases between. CDR1 and CDR2 from the germline V gene are SGDLS and YYNGEE. The CDR3 totals 13 residues. CDR3 nucleotides: TGTGCCAGCAGCTCTTGGTACCAAGAGACCCAGTACTTC. Its translation is CASSSWYQETQYF.